One T cell receptor beta chain is described in this entry. Generated by immunoSEQ multiplex PCR, the TCRdb table keeps only in-frame clones and is missing some. Of under 700,000 clones detected, roughly 96% appear once; the ten largest clones hold over 0.095%. These data come from a study of shared clonotypes between healthy human individuals. The wider study: CD4 naive cells filled three plates per donor, CD4 memory three, CD8 naive two and CD8 memory one.

Cells designated naive CD8 were CD45RO-negative and were positively selected for CCR7, with terminally differentiated effector memory CD45RA+ cells excluded. The CDR3 runs to 16 residues. V lost 5 bases to trimming and J lost 0 bases; unmatched junction nucleotides: 7. CDR1 SGHTA and CDR2 FQGNSA come from the germline V gene. V gene TRBV7-2 combines with J gene TRBJ1-3; TRBD1 matches 7 bases. This TCR was recovered from a woman between 25 and 40 years old in good health. What was sequenced was naive CD8+ T cells sorted from blood. The DNA of the CDR3 is TGTGCCAGCAGCAAAGACAGGGAAGGCTCTGGAAACACCATATATTTT. This sequence encodes CASSKDREGSGNTIYF.